The 17 T cell receptor beta chains below all came from one sample that was sequenced in a study of T cell repertoires in cytomegalovirus infection. Each CDR3 protein gets one entry after TCRdb re-called the reads with MiXCR. The table has 270,000 or so distinct CDR3 sequences, over 15% seen once; the top ten hold around half. The sample was CD8+ T cells from PBMCs. Receptors originate from a human donor in good health (CMV status not recorded). Some clones in this sample may be carry-over from other donors' samples.

This clonotype occurred a few times. V usage is TRBV5-1 and J usage is TRBJ2-3; 8 positions agree with TRBD1. The junction had 5 bases not matched to a gene; V was cut back by 3 bases and J by 2 bases. The CDR3 contains 15 residues. The germline CDR1 and CDR2 sequences are SGHRS and YFSETQ. CDR3 sequence reads: CASSWGDRPTDTQYF. The CDR3 coding sequence is TGCGCCAGCAGCTGGGGGGACAGGCCCACAGATACGCAGTATTTT.

The CDR3 DNA follows: TGTGCCAGCGGGGCCGAAACCTCCTACGAGCAGTACTTC. Protein product: CASGAETSYEQYF. The rearrangement uses TRBV6-2 or TRBV6-3 and TRBJ2-7; perhaps TRBD1 as D (5 bases). Germline loops: CDR1 MNHEY, CDR2 SVGEGT. The CDR3 is 13 amino acids. Trimming stripped 8 bases from V and 0 bases from J, with 11 bases between.

This clonotype was recorded many times. V is TRBV6-6 and J is TRBJ2-1; D possibly corresponds to TRBD1 (6 bases). Trimming shortened V by 0 bases and J by 5 bases, and 14 bases separated the two germline ends. Germline loops: CDR1 MNHNY, CDR2 SVGAGI (reference sequence). CDR3 length equals 16 residues. This chain's CDR3 is CASSYSRDIIHNEQFF. DNA of the CDR3: TGTGCCAGCAGTTACTCCCGGGACATTATCCACAATGAGCAGTTCTTC.

This clonotype was seen ten or more times. The chain joins TRBV7-2 to TRBJ2-1, with 8 bases that match TRBD1. This CDR3 has 16 residues. Germline trimming cut 0 bases from V and 3 bases from J; bases unmatched to any gene: 4. CDR1 is SGHTA, CDR2 FQGNSA, per germline. CDR3 sequence (DNA): TGTGCCAGCAGCTTAGCGGCACAGGGGGTCTACAATGAGCAGTTCTTC. Translation gives CASSLAAQGVYNEQFF.

This clonotype was recorded a few times. The gene calls are TRBV12-3 or TRBV12-4 and TRBJ1-5; D remains ambiguous. The CDR3 spans 15 residues. V shed 6 bases and J shed 5 bases, with 17 bases lying between them. Here the CDR3 reads CASSATIYGDQPQHF. For the CDR3, the DNA is TGTGCCAGCAGCGCAACTATCTATGGGGATCAGCCCCAGCATTTT.

V usage is TRBV5-1 and J usage is TRBJ1-1; D gene ambiguous. V gave up 2 bases and J gave up 7 bases, with 12 bases separating them. Looked up from germline, CDR1 is SGHRS and CDR2 is YFSETQ. This CDR3 has 13 residues. This CDR3 reads CASSLYLHREAFF. As DNA, the CDR3 is TGCGCCAGCAGCTTATACCTCCACCGTGAAGCTTTCTTT.

The chain recombines TRBV5-1 with TRBJ2-1; 10 bases fit TRBD1. This CDR3 has 15 amino acids. V shed 0 bases, J shed 8 bases, and the junction held 5 bases outside the gene matches. Germline lookup yields CDR1 SGHRS and CDR2 YFSETQ. The CDR3: CASSLGDRGYDEQFF. The CDR3 coding sequence is TGCGCCAGCAGCTTGGGGGACAGGGGATACGATGAGCAGTTCTTC.

This clonotype was counted a few times. The gene calls are TRBV20-1 and TRBJ2-7, with 7 positions matching TRBD1. The CDR3 covers 16 residues. The germline V gene encodes CDR1 DFQATT and CDR2 SNEGSKA (reference sequence). The V gene end was trimmed by 0 bases and the J gene end by 7 bases; junction bases not matched to a gene: 15. Written as DNA, the CDR3 is TGCAGTGCTAGAGAAAGGGGTCTCGGACAGGCCAGGGAGCAGTACTTC. Protein: CSARERGLGQAREQYF.

This clonotype was detected once. The V call is TRBV20-1, the J call TRBJ2-3, with 9 bases aligning to TRBD2. The J segment lost 3 bases and the V segment lost 5 bases, leaving 9 bases of the junction unmatched. The CDR3 is 15 amino acids. CDR1 and CDR2 (germline): DFQATT, SNEGSKA (reference sequence). For the CDR3, the DNA is TGCAGTGCTCCTAGACTAGCGGTGGGGACAGATACGCAGTATTTT. Protein product: CSAPRLAVGTDTQYF.

Concerning this clonotype: At one of its ends the junction is not consistent with the germline gene, which may arise from a read error. The chain carries TRBV4-1 and TRBJ2-7; D is unclear. The CDR3 has 14 amino acids. Germline CDR1 MGHRA, CDR2 YSYEKL. CDR3 loop: CASSQVGDSYEQYF. CDR3 in DNA: TGTGCCAGCAGCCAAGTCGGCGACTCCTACGAGCAGTACTTC.

This clonotype has just a few counts. The rearrangement links TRBV29-1 to TRBJ1-2; 8 positions agree with TRBD1. In germline, CDR1 is SQVTM, CDR2 ANQGSEA. Trimming removed 3 bases from V and 6 bases from J; junction bases left unmatched: 6. This CDR3 region has 13 residues. This chain's CDR3 is CSVESRTGNGYTF. The CDR3 DNA follows: TGCAGCGTTGAGTCTAGGACAGGGAATGGCTACACCTTC.

The table lists this clonotype with a few counts. The CDR3 sequence is CASGGQGDNEQYF. The DNA of the CDR3 is TGTGCCAGCGGTGGACAGGGGGATAACGAGCAGTACTTC. The rearrangement links TRBV27 to TRBJ2-7; the match to TRBD1 covers 10 bases. V was clipped by 8 bases and J by 5 bases; unmatched bases: 6. CDR3 size: 13 residues. CDR1 MNHEY and CDR2 SMNVEV come from the germline V gene (reference sequence).

This clonotype was counted between two and nine times. V and J are TRBV6-6 and TRBJ1-5; D possibly corresponds to TRBD1 (5 bases). The V and J ends lost 2 bases and 4 bases respectively, with 9 bases between them. CDR3 length: 14 amino acids. Germline V gives CDR1 MNHNY, CDR2 SVGAGI (reference sequence). CDR3 nucleotides: TGTGCCAGCAGTTACGACAGTCTTAATCAGCCCCAGCATTTT. Its translation is CASSYDSLNQPQHF.

This clonotype was picked up a small number of times. The genes are TRBV29-1 and TRBJ2-1; D gene ambiguous. V lost 5 bases, J lost 3 bases, and 8 bases lay in between. The germline CDR1 and CDR2 sequences are SQVTM and ANQGSEA. The CDR3 contains 12 residues. This chain's CDR3 is CSVRWGYNEQFF. In DNA, the CDR3 is TGCAGCGTTCGGTGGGGCTACAATGAGCAGTTCTTC.

The chain is built from TRBV19 and TRBJ2-1, with D perhaps TRBD2 (6 bases). The CDR3 covers 14 residues. Trimming left V 2 bases short and J 2 bases short, with 7 bases between. Germline CDR1 is LNHDA and CDR2 is SQIVND (reference sequence). The CDR3 bases are TGTGCCAGTAGTATACCGGGAGCCTACAATGAGCAGTTCTTC. Encoded protein: CASSIPGAYNEQFF.

This clonotype occurred a few times. One base away lies a much larger clone, so this may be a sequencing read error. The J gene is TRBJ1-1, the V gene TRBV7-8; the match to TRBD1 covers 10 bases. The V segment lost 5 bases and the J segment 2 bases; nucleotides outside the gene matches: 5. Germline CDR1 SGHVS, CDR2 FQNEAQ. This CDR3 has 15 amino acids. DNA of the CDR3: TGTGCCAGCAGCCCCTGGACAGGGGGAAACACTGAAGCTTTCTTT. Translating gives CASSPWTGGNTEAFF.

This clonotype came up many times. The rearrangement links TRBV6-6 to TRBJ1-5, with D unclear. V was cut by 1 base and J by 0 bases, with 4 bases left in between. There are 14 residues in the CDR3. Germline V CDR1 and CDR2: MNHNY, SVGAGI (reference sequence). As DNA, the CDR3 is TGTGCCAGCAGTTACTATGATAGCAATCAGCCCCAGCATTTT. Translating gives CASSYYDSNQPQHF.